This TCR beta chain was recovered during a study of T-cell memory formation after mild COVID-19. Study in general: TCR clusters mostly belonged to single donors.

This clonotype has a handful of counts. Libraries for TCRalpha and TCRbeta carried sample barcodes and unique molecular identifiers via 5'RACE. TCRdb reprocessed the 5' RACE reads with MiXCR, giving one entry per CDR3 protein. The sample lists about 270,000 distinct CDR3 sequences; roughly 17% were seen once. Trimming left V 5 bases short and J 0 bases short, with 14 bases between. CDR1 and CDR2 (germline): MDHEN, SYDVKM. The CDR3 runs to 15 residues. Sequences were obtained from PBMCs or a T cell subset sorted from them (not recorded which). The genes are TRBV28 and TRBJ2-7; perhaps TRBD1 as D (6 bases). This TCR was recovered from a man between 18 and 35 years old who had mild COVID-19 (a few samples of this study predate the infection). Cell type and time point are not known. CDR3 sequence reads: CASSPPGTSSYEQYV. CDR3 coding DNA: TGTGCCAGCAGTCCTCCCGGGACATCCTCCTACGAGCAGTACGTC.